The clone carrying this T cell receptor beta chain was counted at least ten times. Antigen unknown. The data stem from a study of T cells in Graves' hyperthyroidism and ophthalmopathy. Study observations and caveats: For ophthalmopathy, model prediction preceded onset by a median approximately 6 months.

Patients between 18 and 65 years old had hyperthyroidism, newly diagnosed and lasting under 2 months. This sample holds PBMCs from roughly 10 ml fresh peripheral blood. TCR beta CDR3 regions were amplified from RNA. Carried out on the TCR CDR3, a first-round RT-PCR used the HTBI primer set. TCRdb passed the multiplex PCR reads through MiXCR, listing each CDR3 protein once. The table has under 400,000 distinct CDR3 sequences, around 14% seen once. Germline assignment: CDR1 MDHEN and CDR2 SYDVKM. This CDR3 has 12 residues. V gave up 6 bases and J gave up 3 bases, with 9 bases separating them. V is TRBV28 and J is TRBJ2-7; TRBD2 might be the D (5 bases). This clonotype was obtained from a young woman with Graves' hyperthyroidism that later progressed to Graves' ophthalmopathy. Sequencing input: blood. The CDR3 reads CASSGLYYEQYF. CDR3 DNA: TGTGCCAGCAGCGGACTCTACTACGAGCAGTACTTC.